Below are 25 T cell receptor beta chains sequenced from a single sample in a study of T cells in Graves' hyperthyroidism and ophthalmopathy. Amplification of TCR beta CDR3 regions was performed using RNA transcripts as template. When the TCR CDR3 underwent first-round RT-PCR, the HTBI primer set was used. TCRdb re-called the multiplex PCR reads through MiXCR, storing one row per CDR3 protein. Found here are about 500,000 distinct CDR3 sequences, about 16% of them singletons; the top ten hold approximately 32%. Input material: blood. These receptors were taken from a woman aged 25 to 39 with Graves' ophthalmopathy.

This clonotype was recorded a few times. The CDR3 DNA sequence: TGTGCCAGCAGCGCTAGCGGGCAGGGTGGGACCCAGTACTTC. It yields the protein CASSASGQGGTQYF. The chain couples TRBV7-3 to TRBJ2-5; 8 nucleotides match TRBD2. Trimming cost V 5 bases and J 7 bases; bases outside gene matches: 9. Germline V lookup: CDR1 SGHTA, CDR2 FQGTGA. The CDR3 extends over 14 amino acids.

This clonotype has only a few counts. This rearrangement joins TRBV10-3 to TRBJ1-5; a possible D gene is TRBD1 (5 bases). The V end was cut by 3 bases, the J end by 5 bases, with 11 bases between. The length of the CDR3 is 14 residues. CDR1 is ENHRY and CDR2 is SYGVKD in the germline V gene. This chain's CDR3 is CAISDRVQDQPQHF. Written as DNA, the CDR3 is TGTGCCATCAGTGACAGGGTACAGGATCAGCCCCAGCATTTT.

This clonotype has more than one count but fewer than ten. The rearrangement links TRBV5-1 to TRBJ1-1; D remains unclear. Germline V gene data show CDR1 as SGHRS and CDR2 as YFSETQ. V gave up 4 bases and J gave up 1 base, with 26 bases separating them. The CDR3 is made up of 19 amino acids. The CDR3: CASSGSVERVGFGNTEAFF. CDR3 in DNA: TGCGCCAGCAGCGGGAGCGTTGAGAGGGTTGGTTTTGGGAACACTGAAGCTTTCTTT.

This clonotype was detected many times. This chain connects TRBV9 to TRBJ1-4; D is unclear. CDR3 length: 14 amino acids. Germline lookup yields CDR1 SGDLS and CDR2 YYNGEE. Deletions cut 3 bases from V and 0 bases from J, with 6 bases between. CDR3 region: CASSENPTNEKLFF. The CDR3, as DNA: TGTGCCAGCAGCGAGAATCCAACTAATGAAAAACTGTTTTTT. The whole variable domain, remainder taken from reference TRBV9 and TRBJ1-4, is DSGVTQTPKHLITATGQRVTLRCSPRSGDLSVYWYQQSLDQGLQFLIQYYNGEERAKGNILERFSAQQFPDLHSELNLSSLELGDSALYFCASSENPTNEKLFFGSGTQLSVL.

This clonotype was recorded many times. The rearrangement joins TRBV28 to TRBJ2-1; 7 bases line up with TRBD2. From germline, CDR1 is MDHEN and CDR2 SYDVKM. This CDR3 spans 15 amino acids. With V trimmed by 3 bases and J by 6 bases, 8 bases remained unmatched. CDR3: CASSFLPSGSNEQFF. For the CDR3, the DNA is TGTGCCAGCAGTTTCTTGCCTAGCGGATCCAATGAGCAGTTCTTC.

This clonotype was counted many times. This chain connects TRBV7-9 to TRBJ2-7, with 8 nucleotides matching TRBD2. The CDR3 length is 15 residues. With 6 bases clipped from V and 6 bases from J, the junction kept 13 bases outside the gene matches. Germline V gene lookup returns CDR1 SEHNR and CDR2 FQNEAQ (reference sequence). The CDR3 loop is CASSSVGLDVPEQYF. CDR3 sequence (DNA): TGTGCCAGCAGTTCTGTGGGACTAGACGTCCCCGAGCAGTACTTC.

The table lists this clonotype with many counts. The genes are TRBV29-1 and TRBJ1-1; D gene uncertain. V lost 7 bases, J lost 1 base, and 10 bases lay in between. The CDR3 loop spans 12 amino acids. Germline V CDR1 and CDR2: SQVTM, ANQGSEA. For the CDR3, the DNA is TGCAGCGCCGAGGGAGCGAACACTGAAGCTTTCTTT. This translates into CSAEGANTEAFF.

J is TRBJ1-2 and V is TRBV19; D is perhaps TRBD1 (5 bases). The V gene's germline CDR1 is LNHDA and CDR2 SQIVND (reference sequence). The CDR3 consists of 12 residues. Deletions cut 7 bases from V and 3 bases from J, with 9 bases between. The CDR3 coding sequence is TGTGCCAGTACGGGGGGGTACTATGGCTACACCTTC. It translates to CASTGGYYGYTF.

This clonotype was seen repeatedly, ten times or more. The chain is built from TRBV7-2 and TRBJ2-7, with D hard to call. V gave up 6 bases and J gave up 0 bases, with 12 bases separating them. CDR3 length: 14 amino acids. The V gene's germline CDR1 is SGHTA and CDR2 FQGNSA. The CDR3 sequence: CASSWSTYSYEQYF. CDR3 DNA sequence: TGTGCCAGCAGTTGGTCTACCTACTCCTACGAGCAGTACTTC.

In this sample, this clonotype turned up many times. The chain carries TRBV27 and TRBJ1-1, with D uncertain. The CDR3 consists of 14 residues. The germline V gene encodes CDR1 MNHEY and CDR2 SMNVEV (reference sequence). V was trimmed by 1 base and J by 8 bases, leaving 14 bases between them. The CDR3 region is CASSLFRAGAEAFF. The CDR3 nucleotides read TGTGCCAGCAGTTTATTCCGAGCAGGCGCCGAAGCTTTCTTT.

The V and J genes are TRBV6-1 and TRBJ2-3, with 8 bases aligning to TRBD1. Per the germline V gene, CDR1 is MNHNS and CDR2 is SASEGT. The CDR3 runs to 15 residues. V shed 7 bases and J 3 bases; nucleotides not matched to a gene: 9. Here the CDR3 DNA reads TGTGCCAGCACAAAGTCAGGGGGCTTGACAGATACGCAGTATTTT. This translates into CASTKSGGLTDTQYF.

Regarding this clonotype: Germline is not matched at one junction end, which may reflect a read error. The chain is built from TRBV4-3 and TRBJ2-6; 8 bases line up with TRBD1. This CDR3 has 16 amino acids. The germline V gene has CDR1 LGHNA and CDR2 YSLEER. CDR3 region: CASGQMDRAGANVLTF. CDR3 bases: TGCGCCAGCGGCCAAATGGACAGGGCTGGGGCCAACGTCCTGACTTTC.

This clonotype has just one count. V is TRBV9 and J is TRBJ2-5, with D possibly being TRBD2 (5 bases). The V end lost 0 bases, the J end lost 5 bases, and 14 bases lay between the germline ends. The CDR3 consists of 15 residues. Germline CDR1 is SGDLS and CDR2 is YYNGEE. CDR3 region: CASSVDKGVWETQYF. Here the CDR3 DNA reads TGTGCCAGCAGCGTAGACAAGGGAGTCTGGGAGACCCAGTACTTC.

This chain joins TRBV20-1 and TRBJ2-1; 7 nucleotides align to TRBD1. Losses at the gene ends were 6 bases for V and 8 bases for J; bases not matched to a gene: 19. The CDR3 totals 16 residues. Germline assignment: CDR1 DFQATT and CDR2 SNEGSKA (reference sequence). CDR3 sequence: CSATTPDRYPWDEQFF. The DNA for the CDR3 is TGCAGTGCCACGACCCCGGACAGGTATCCGTGGGATGAGCAGTTCTTC.

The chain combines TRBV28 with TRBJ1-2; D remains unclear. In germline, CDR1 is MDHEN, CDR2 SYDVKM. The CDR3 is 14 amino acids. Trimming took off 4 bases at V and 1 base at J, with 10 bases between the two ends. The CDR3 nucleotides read TGTGCCAGCAGTTCTGGGGTCTTTAACTATGGCTACACCTTC. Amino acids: CASSSGVFNYGYTF.

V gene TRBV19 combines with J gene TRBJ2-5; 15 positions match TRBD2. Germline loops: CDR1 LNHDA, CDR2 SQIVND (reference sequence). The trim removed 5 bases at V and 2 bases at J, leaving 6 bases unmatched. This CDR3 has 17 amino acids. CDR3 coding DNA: TGTGCCAGTAGTTCCGGGACTAGCGGGAGGAATCAAGAGACCCAGTACTTC. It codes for CASSSGTSGRNQETQYF.

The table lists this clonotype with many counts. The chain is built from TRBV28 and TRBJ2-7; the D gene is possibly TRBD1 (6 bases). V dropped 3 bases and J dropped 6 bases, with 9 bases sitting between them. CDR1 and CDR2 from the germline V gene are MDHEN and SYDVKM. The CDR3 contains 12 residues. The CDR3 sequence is CASSLGRGEQYF. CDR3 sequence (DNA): TGTGCCAGCAGTTTGGGCAGGGGCGAGCAGTACTTC.

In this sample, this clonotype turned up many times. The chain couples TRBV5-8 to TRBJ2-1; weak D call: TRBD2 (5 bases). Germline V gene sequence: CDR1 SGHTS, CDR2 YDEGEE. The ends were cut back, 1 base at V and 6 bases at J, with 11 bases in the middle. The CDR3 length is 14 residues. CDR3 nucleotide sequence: TGTGCCAGCAGCTTGCCTAGCCTGGCCAATGAGCAGTTCTTC. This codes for CASSLPSLANEQFF.

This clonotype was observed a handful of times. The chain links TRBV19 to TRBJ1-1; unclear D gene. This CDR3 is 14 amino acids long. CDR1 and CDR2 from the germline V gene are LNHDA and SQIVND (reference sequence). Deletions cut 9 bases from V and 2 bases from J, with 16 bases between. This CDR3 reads CASSMGTFNTEAFF. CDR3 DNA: TGTGCCAGCTCGATGGGTACGTTCAACACTGAAGCTTTCTTT.

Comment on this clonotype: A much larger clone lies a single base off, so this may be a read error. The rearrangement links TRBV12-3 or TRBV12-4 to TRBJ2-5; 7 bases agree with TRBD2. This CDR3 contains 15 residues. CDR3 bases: TGTACCAGCAGTTTAGGCTCCGGGCGGGAGGAGACCCAGTACTTC. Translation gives CTSSLGSGREETQYF.

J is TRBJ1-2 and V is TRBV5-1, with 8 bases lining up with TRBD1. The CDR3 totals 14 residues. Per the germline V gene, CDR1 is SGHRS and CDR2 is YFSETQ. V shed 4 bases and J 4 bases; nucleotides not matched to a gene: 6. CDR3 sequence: CASSPDRAGYGYTF. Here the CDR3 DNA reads TGCGCCAGCAGCCCGGACAGGGCGGGCTATGGCTACACCTTC.

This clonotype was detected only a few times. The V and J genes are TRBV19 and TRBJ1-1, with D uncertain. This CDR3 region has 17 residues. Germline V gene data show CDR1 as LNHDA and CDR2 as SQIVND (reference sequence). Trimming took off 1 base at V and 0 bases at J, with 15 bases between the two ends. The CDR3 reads CASSIGAYRPLNTEAFF. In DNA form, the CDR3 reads TGTGCCAGTAGTATAGGGGCCTATCGACCCCTGAACACTGAAGCTTTCTTT. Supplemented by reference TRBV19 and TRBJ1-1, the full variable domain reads DGGITQSPKYLFRKEGQNVTLSCEQNLNHDAMYWYRQDPGQGLRLIYYSQIVNDFQKGDIAEGYSVSREKKESFPLTVTSAQKNPTAFYLCASSIGAYRPLNTEAFFGQGTRLTVV.

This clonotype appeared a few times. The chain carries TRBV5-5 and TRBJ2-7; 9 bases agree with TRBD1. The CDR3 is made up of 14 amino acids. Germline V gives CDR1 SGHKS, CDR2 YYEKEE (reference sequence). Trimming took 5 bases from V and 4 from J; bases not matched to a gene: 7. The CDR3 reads CASRTPGQGYEQYF. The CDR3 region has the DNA TGTGCCAGCAGGACCCCCGGACAGGGGTACGAGCAGTACTTC.

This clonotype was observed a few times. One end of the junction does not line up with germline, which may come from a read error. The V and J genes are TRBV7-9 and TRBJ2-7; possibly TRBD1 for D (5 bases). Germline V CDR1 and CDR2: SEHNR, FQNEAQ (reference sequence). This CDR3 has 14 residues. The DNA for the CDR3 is TGTGCCAGCAGCTTAGAGCAGGGATCCTACGTGCAGTACTTC. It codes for CASSLEQGSYVQYF.

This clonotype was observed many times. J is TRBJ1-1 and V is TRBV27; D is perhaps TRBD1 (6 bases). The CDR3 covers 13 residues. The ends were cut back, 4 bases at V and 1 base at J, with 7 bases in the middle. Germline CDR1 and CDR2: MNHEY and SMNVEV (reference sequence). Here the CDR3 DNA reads TGTGCCAGCAGTTGGGGACAGAACACTGAAGCTTTCTTT. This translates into CASSWGQNTEAFF.